The clone carrying this TCR beta chain was seen at least ten times. The use of a sample-barcoded 5' primer and a J-beta primer mix characterized a second PCR of roughly 6 to 11 cycles. MiXCR, applied by TCRdb to the 5' RACE reads, yields one record per CDR3 protein. This sample has about 1.6 million distinct CDR3 sequences, with 30% to 35% found just once. The data are from a study of blood T cells in healthy people across ages. PBMCs numbering at least 6 million were isolated per sample. The V segment lost 1 base and the J segment 2 bases; nucleotides outside the gene matches: 6. CDR1 is PRHDT and CDR2 is FYEKMQ in the germline V gene (reference sequence). The CDR3 is made up of 17 amino acids.

Input material: blood. This chain uses TRBV13 with TRBJ2-5, with 11 bases lining up with TRBD2. This receptor was obtained from a woman in her 30s in good health. The CDR3 sequence: CASSLESSGRRQETQYF. The CDR3 DNA reads as TGTGCCAGCAGCTTAGAGTCTAGCGGGAGGAGGCAAGAGACCCAGTACTTC.